These 17 T cell receptor beta chains share one sample of origin, sequenced in a study of cytomegalovirus exposure and HLA in healthy donors. Both 60 Vbeta primers and 13 Jbeta primers went into the PCR. Assay used: immunoSEQ multiplex PCR; TCRdb lists only in-frame clones, some missing. The sample includes around 130,000 clones, about 80% of them seen just once. The sequenced sample was PBMCs. The receptors here all came from a boy under 10 years old in good health and CMV-seronegative.

The V gene is TRBV5-1, the J gene TRBJ1-1; weak D call: TRBD1 (5 bases). V gave up 4 bases and J gave up 5 bases, with 15 bases separating them. Germline V gives CDR1 SGHRS, CDR2 YFSETQ. The CDR3 is made up of 14 amino acids. DNA of the CDR3: TGCGCCAGCAGCCCGACGGGGGGTGGGACTGAAGCTTTCTTT. Translated, it gives CASSPTGGGTEAFF.

This clone has only one observation. V and J are TRBV30 and TRBJ1-1, with D unresolved. There are 11 residues in the CDR3. V was clipped by 1 base and J by 7 bases, with 7 bases between them. The V gene's germline CDR1 is GTSNPN and CDR2 SVGIG (reference sequence). In DNA form, the CDR3 reads TGTGCCTGGAGTGACGCAGTTGAAGCTTTCTTT. Amino acid sequence: CAWSDAVEAFF. Variable domain in full (rest from reference TRBV30 and TRBJ1-1): SQTIHQWPATLVQPVGSPLSLECTVEGTSNPNLYWYRQAAGRGLQLLFYSVGIGQISSEVPQNLSASRPQDRQFILSSKKLLLSDSGFYLCAWSDAVEAFFGQGTRLTVV.

This clone occurred a few times. The V call is TRBV4-3, the J call TRBJ2-7; 7 nucleotides match TRBD1. Per germline, CDR1 LGHNA and CDR2 YSLEER. The CDR3 is made up of 14 amino acids. The J segment lost 1 base and the V segment lost 4 bases, leaving 4 bases of the junction unmatched. CDR3 bases: TGCGCCAGCAGCCGAGGGACAGCTTCCTACGAGCAGTACTTC. This sequence encodes CASSRGTASYEQYF.

V gene TRBV4-1 combines with J gene TRBJ2-7; TRBD1 agrees at 9 bases. The junction had 6 bases not matched to a gene; V was cut back by 2 bases and J by 4 bases. The CDR3 loop spans 15 amino acids. Germline values: CDR1 MGHRA, CDR2 YSYEKL. CDR3 in DNA: TGCGCCAGCAGCCAATCGACAGGGGGGGGATACGAGCAGTACGTC. The encoded protein is CASSQSTGGGYEQYV.

This clone turned up a few times. Within the sample, other DNA sequences also encode this same CDR3. The genes are TRBV6-4 and TRBJ2-3; 9 bases match TRBD2. The trim removed 0 bases at V and 3 bases at J, leaving 4 bases unmatched. Germline CDR1 reads MRHNA; CDR2 reads SNTAGT. The CDR3 spans 16 residues. The CDR3 coding sequence is TGTGCCAGCAGTGACTCTGCGGGAGGGCCAACAGATACGCAGTATTTT. Protein product: CASSDSAGGPTDTQYF.

This sequence joins TRBV2 and TRBJ2-5; 7 bases match TRBD1. Germline assignment: CDR1 SNHLY and CDR2 FYNNEI. V lost 1 base, J lost 2 bases, and 4 bases stayed unmatched. The CDR3 runs 15 residues. CDR3 in amino acids: CASSEDDREQETQYF. The CDR3 DNA follows: TGTGCCAGCAGTGAAGATGACAGGGAACAAGAGACCCAGTACTTC.

Only one count was recorded for this clone. J is TRBJ1-1 and V is TRBV12-5, with D perhaps TRBD1 (5 bases). CDR3 size: 11 residues. Germline values: CDR1 LGHNT, CDR2 FRNRAP. The V end was cut by 0 bases, the J end by 14 bases, with 10 bases between. The CDR3 loop is CASGLVKQAFF. CDR3 DNA sequence: TGTGCTAGTGGTTTGGTAAAACAGGCGTTCTTT.

J is TRBJ2-2 and V is TRBV4-2, with TRBD2 matching 9 bases. Losses at the gene ends were 4 bases for V and 6 bases for J; bases not matched to a gene: 12. There are 17 residues in the CDR3. Germline V gene sequence: CDR1 LGHNA, CDR2 YNFKEQ. The CDR3 DNA sequence: TGTGCCAGCAGCCCGATCCCTGCTAGCGGGATTGCCGGGGAGCTGTTTTTT. Its protein is CASSPIPASGIAGELFF.

The chain employs TRBV6-4 and TRBJ2-1, with 10 bases lining up with TRBD1. Trimming cost V 5 bases and J 8 bases; bases outside gene matches: 6. Germline-derived CDR1 and CDR2 are MRHNA and SNTAGT. There are 14 residues in the CDR3. The CDR3 is CASSPRTGGHEQFF. As DNA, the CDR3 is TGTGCCAGCAGTCCAAGGACAGGGGGGCATGAGCAGTTCTTC.

The rearrangement uses TRBV4-3 and TRBJ1-2; D unclear. With 0 bases removed from V and 7 bases from J, the gap between germline ends came to 9 bases. This CDR3 has 13 residues. Germline V gives CDR1 LGHNA, CDR2 YSLEER. The CDR3 sequence is CASSQDLGGGYTF. CDR3 sequence (DNA): TGCGCCAGCAGCCAAGATTTGGGAGGTGGCTACACCTTC.

The chain carries TRBV19 and TRBJ2-5, with a weak D call TRBD1 (6 bases). The V end was cut by 0 bases, the J end by 3 bases, with 8 bases between. The germline V gene has CDR1 LNHDA and CDR2 SQIVND (reference sequence). CDR3 length: 14 amino acids. The CDR3 region has the DNA TGTGCCAGTAGTATAGAAGCAGGGGAAGAGACCCAGTACTTC. Protein: CASSIEAGEETQYF.

This clone was detected a few times. The DNA for the CDR3 is TGTGCCAGCAGCTTCGGACAGGGATTCGAGCCTGGAAACACCATATATTTT. Translated, it gives CASSFGQGFEPGNTIYF. This sequence joins TRBV5-6 and TRBJ1-3; the match to TRBD1 covers 8 bases. The CDR3 length is 17 residues. CDR1 and CDR2 (germline): SGHDT, YYEEEE. The junction had 9 bases not matched to a gene; V was cut back by 2 bases and J by 2 bases.

V is TRBV12-5 and J is TRBJ1-2, with a possible D match to TRBD1 (5 bases). This CDR3 comprises 16 residues. CDR1 and CDR2 (germline): LGHNT, FRNRAP. Deletions cut 0 bases from V and 2 bases from J, with 13 bases between. This CDR3 is CASGLVRQGENYGYTF. The CDR3 DNA is TGTGCTAGTGGTTTGGTACGTCAAGGGGAAAACTATGGCTACACCTTC.

V is TRBV14 and J is TRBJ2-3, with TRBD1 identical over 8 bases. The V segment lost 4 bases and the J segment 2 bases; nucleotides outside the gene matches: 8. The germline CDR1 and CDR2 sequences are SGHDN and FVKESK. The CDR3 extends over 16 amino acids. CDR3 bases: TGTGCCAGCAGCCCCACCGGGACAGGAACCACAGATACGCAGTATTTT. It codes for CASSPTGTGTTDTQYF.

The rearrangement links TRBV4-2 to TRBJ2-2; 9 bases fit TRBD2. CDR3 size: 16 residues. V lost 1 base and J lost 5; bases outside the gene matches: 5. Looked up from germline, CDR1 is LGHNA and CDR2 is YNFKEQ. Written as DNA, the CDR3 is TGTGCCAGCAGCCAAGCTCTAGCGGGGTATACCGGGGAGCTGTTTTTT. The encoded protein is CASSQALAGYTGELFF.

The chain has TRBV2 and TRBJ1-2, with D maybe TRBD1 (5 bases). Germline assignment: CDR1 SNHLY and CDR2 FYNNEI. This CDR3 comprises 15 residues. V gave up 6 bases and J gave up 4 bases, with 18 bases separating them. The CDR3: CASSQREGSSYGYTF. The CDR3 DNA follows: TGTGCCAGCAGCCAGAGGGAGGGGTCCTCCTATGGCTACACCTTC.

This clone was counted between two and nine times. The J gene is TRBJ1-3, the V gene TRBV7-8; no definite D call. The CDR3 runs 16 residues. Deletions cut 5 bases from V and 2 bases from J, with 16 bases between. The germline CDR1 and CDR2 sequences are SGHVS and FQNEAQ. CDR3 nucleotide sequence: TGTGCCAGCAGCCACGGGTCGGGTGCGGCTGGAAACACCATATATTTT. This translates into CASSHGSGAAGNTIYF.